This T cell receptor beta chain is drawn from a study of T-cell memory formation after mild COVID-19. Study-level findings and limits: There was no confirmation that second-wave clones peaking on day 37 were SARS-CoV-2 specific. Memory from before infection featured some responding clones, which suggests cross-reactive memory joined.

TCRdb recomputed calls from the 5' RACE reads with MiXCR, one row per CDR3 protein. The sample carries 350,000 to 500,000 distinct CDR3 sequences, over 15% recorded once. This clonotype came up many times. The antigen is unknown. The CDR3 has 13 amino acids. V lost 8 bases and J 6 bases, leaving 16 bases between the germline ends. Germline V gene lookup returns CDR1 LNHDA and CDR2 SQIVND (reference sequence). The clonotype originates from a man aged 18 to 30 who had mild COVID-19 (a few samples of this study predate the infection). Cell type and time point are not known. The chain is built from TRBV19 and TRBJ1-2, with D perhaps TRBD1 (5 bases). Sequencing used PBMCs or a T cell subset sorted from them (not recorded which). The chain's CDR3 is CASAQQGVDGYTF. Written as DNA, the CDR3 is TGTGCCAGTGCTCAGCAGGGAGTGGATGGCTACACCTTC.